This TCR beta chain was documented in a study of blood T cell repertoires in COVID-19. Study details: The United States, Italy and Spain provided the acute and convalescent COVID-19 samples. PBMCs, B-cell-depleted T cells, or T cells provided the cDNA or gDNA that made up the material.

Looked up from germline, CDR1 is SQVTM and CDR2 is ANQGSEA. There are 13 residues in the CDR3. Trimming pared 3 bases from V and 1 base from J, leaving 9 bases between. In the original analysis: Amplification with reference gene primers provided the estimates of nucleated cell counts. Repertoires were generated with immunoSEQ multiplex PCR, while TCRdb's copy carries only in-frame clones and drops some. The DNA gave D and trimming, while V, J and clone size come from that table. The table lists more than 95,000 clones, 80% to 90% of them singletons. Sequenced: peripheral blood. V is TRBV29-1 and J is TRBJ1-1, with a weak D call TRBD1 (5 bases). The TCR was taken from a man aged 55 to 70 with acute or convalescent COVID-19. The CDR3 here is CSVEVGQNTEAFF. In DNA, the CDR3 is TGCAGCGTTGAGGTCGGACAGAACACTGAAGCTTTCTTT.